One and the same sample provided the 14 T cell receptor beta chains below, sequenced in a study of cytomegalovirus exposure and HLA in healthy donors. PCR amplification relied on 60 Vbeta primers (plus 13 Jbeta primers). Method: immunoSEQ multiplex PCR; TCRdb's copy keeps in-frame clones and lacks some. The sample lists hundreds of thousands of clones, around 80% occurring once. Specimen: PBMCs. These receptors originate from a boy aged 2-9 years in good health and CMV-seronegative.

The chain uses TRBV20-1 and TRBJ2-5; D is perhaps TRBD1 (6 bases). The DNA matches TRBJ2-7 better at its end, which makes the J call doubtful. In germline, CDR1 is DFQATT, CDR2 SNEGSKA (reference sequence). The CDR3 loop spans 11 amino acids. This CDR3 is CSALQGDEQYF. The CDR3 coding sequence is TGCAGTGCTCTACAGGGAGACGAGCAGTACTTC.

This clone appeared once. This chain joins TRBV5-6 and TRBJ1-3; D gene ambiguous. CDR1 and CDR2 from the germline V gene are SGHDT and YYEEEE. This CDR3 is 16 amino acids long. Trimming took off 1 base at V and 0 bases at J, with 11 bases between the two ends. CDR3 in DNA: TGTGCCAGCAGCTTGAGAGGGCCCCACTCTGGAAACACCATATATTTT. Translation: CASSLRGPHSGNTIYF.

The genes are TRBV9 and TRBJ2-5; 9 positions agree with TRBD1. The last part of the DNA fits TRBJ2-7 better; the J call may be wrong. Germline CDR1 SGDLS, CDR2 YYNGEE. CDR3 length: 15 amino acids. Here the CDR3 reads CASSNTGGATYEQYF. Written as DNA, the CDR3 is TGTGCCAGCAGCAATACAGGGGGCGCTACCTACGAGCAGTACTTC.

This clone was seen once. This chain links TRBV30 with TRBJ1-2, with 7 bases fitting TRBD1. The CDR3 consists of 13 residues. V shed 4 bases and J 7 bases; nucleotides not matched to a gene: 9. Germline CDR1 is GTSNPN and CDR2 is SVGIG (reference sequence). Here the CDR3 reads CAWTQDRVGGYTF. The CDR3 DNA reads as TGTGCCTGGACCCAAGACAGGGTTGGTGGCTACACCTTC.

This chain uses TRBV7-8 with TRBJ1-1; possible D gene TRBD1, 5 bases. V was clipped by 1 base and J by 3 bases, with 12 bases between them. CDR3 length: 15 residues. Germline V gives CDR1 SGHVS, CDR2 FQNEAQ. CDR3 in DNA: TGTGCCAGCAGCTTAGAGACGATAGGGGACACTGAAGCTTTCTTT. Its translation: CASSLETIGDTEAFF.

V and J are TRBV19 and TRBJ2-7; 8 nucleotides match TRBD1. The V gene's germline CDR1 is LNHDA and CDR2 SQIVND (reference sequence). Trimming removed 3 bases from V and 2 bases from J; junction bases left unmatched: 6. The length of the CDR3 is 15 residues. The CDR3, as DNA: TGTGCCAGTAGTATGCCGGGACAGGTCCCCTACGAGCAGTACTTC. Amino acid sequence: CASSMPGQVPYEQYF.

This rearrangement joins TRBV2 to TRBJ1-2; 7 nucleotides agree with TRBD1. V trimming: 6 bases; J trimming: 1 base; junction bases outside the gene matches: 5. The CDR3 is 14 amino acids. Germline V gives CDR1 SNHLY, CDR2 FYNNEI. The CDR3 reads CASRQGQINYGYTF. In DNA, the CDR3 is TGTGCCAGCAGACAGGGACAGATTAACTATGGCTACACCTTC. Looking up the rest from reference TRBV2 and TRBJ1-2 gives the full variable domain: EPEVTQTPSHQVTQMGQEVILRCVPISNHLYFYWYRQILGQKVEFLVSFYNNEISEKSEIFDDQFSVERPDGSNFTLKIRSTKLEDSAMYFCASRQGQINYGYTFGSGTRLTVV.

This clone was picked up a small number of times. V is TRBV4-1 and J is TRBJ1-5; D is uncertain. The CDR3 loop spans 15 amino acids. Between the trimmed V and J ends, which lost 6 bases and 1 base, there was a span of 13 bases. Germline V gene data show CDR1 as MGHRA and CDR2 as YSYEKL. The CDR3 here is CASSLAAISNQPQHF. The DNA of the CDR3 is TGCGCCAGCAGTTTGGCAGCGATCAGCAATCAGCCCCAGCATTTT.

The chain uses TRBV15 and TRBJ1-5; a weak D match, TRBD1 (5 bases). V lost 1 base to trimming and J lost 5 bases, with 6 bases between them. Looked up from germline, CDR1 is LNHNV and CDR2 is YYDKDF (reference sequence). This CDR3 region has 13 residues. Written as DNA, the CDR3 is TGTGCCACCAGCAGAGGGGGGGATCAGCCCCAGCATTTT. Translating gives CATSRGGDQPQHF.

The chain carries TRBV11-2 and TRBJ1-1; 8 nucleotides agree with TRBD1. V shed 2 bases, J shed 8 bases, and the junction held 10 bases outside the gene matches. There are 15 residues in the CDR3. Germline V gene lookup returns CDR1 SGHAT and CDR2 FQNNGV. CDR3 residues: CASSLYLRRDREAFF. CDR3 bases: TGTGCCAGCAGCTTATACCTCCGGCGGGACAGGGAAGCTTTCTTT.

V gene TRBV7-9 combines with J gene TRBJ1-1; D is unclear. Deletions cut 1 base from V and 5 bases from J, with 11 bases between. This CDR3 has 14 residues. Per germline, CDR1 SEHNR and CDR2 FQNEAQ (reference sequence). CDR3 in amino acids: CASSLGGLGTEAFF. CDR3 coding DNA: TGTGCCAGCAGCTTAGGAGGGCTCGGGACTGAAGCTTTCTTT.

This sequence joins TRBV5-1 and TRBJ1-1; D remains ambiguous. From germline, CDR1 is SGHRS and CDR2 YFSETQ. Trimming removed 0 bases from V and 8 bases from J, with 11 bases in between. The CDR3 consists of 13 residues. CDR3 bases: TGCGCCAGCAGCTTGGGAGTAGCGGGCGAAGCTTTCTTT. This codes for CASSLGVAGEAFF.

This chain joins TRBV6-1 and TRBJ2-2; 12 bases align to TRBD2. The CDR3 consists of 16 residues. Germline V lookup: CDR1 MNHNS, CDR2 SASEGT. Trimming removed 4 bases from V and 4 bases from J; junction bases left unmatched: 4. CDR3 loop: CASSASGGAVTGELFF. CDR3 nucleotide sequence: TGTGCCAGCAGTGCTAGCGGGGGGGCGGTCACCGGGGAGCTGTTTTTT.

This clone turned up a few times. J is TRBJ1-5 and V is TRBV6-5, with 8 bases fitting TRBD1. Germline CDR1 MNHEY, CDR2 SVGAGI. Germline trimming cut 7 bases from V and 3 bases from J; bases unmatched to any gene: 8. There are 15 residues in the CDR3. The CDR3 nucleotides are TGTGCCAGCAAGACCGGGACAGGTATCAATCAGCCCCAGCATTTT. Residues: CASKTGTGINQPQHF.